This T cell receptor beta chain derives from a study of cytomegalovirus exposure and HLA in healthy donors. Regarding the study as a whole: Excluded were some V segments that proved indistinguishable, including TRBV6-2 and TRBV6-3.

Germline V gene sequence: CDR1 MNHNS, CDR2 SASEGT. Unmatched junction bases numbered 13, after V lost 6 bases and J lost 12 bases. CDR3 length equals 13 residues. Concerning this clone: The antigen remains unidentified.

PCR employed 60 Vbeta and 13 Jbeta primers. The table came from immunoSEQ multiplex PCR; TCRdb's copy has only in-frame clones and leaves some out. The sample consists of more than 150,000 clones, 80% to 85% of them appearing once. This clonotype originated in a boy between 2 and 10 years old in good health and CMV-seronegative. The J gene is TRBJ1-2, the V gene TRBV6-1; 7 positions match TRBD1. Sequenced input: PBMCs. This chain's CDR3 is CASSLGDSGWNTF. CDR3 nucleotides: TGTGCCAGCAGCCTGGGGGACAGCGGGTGGAACACCTTC.